The 24 T cell receptor beta chains presented below share a single source sample, sequenced in a study of blood T cell repertoires in COVID-19. Sequenced by immunoSEQ multiplex PCR; TCRdb stores in-frame clones only, minus some. This table has about 100,000 clones, just over 85% appearing once. Sequenced sample: peripheral blood. These receptor sequences come from a human donor in a cohort sampled during active COVID-19.

This clone showed up just once. V gene TRBV28 combines with J gene TRBJ1-1; 11 nucleotides match TRBD1. V lost 8 bases and J lost 5; bases outside the gene matches: 13. Per the germline V gene, CDR1 is MDHEN and CDR2 is SYDVKM. CDR3 length: 16 residues. This chain's CDR3 is CASRRPGQGVWTEAFF. The DNA for the CDR3 is TGTGCCAGCCGAAGACCGGGACAGGGGGTTTGGACTGAAGCTTTCTTT.

The rearrangement uses TRBV20-1 and TRBJ2-3; no definite D call. Germline assignment: CDR1 DFQATT and CDR2 SNEGSKA (reference sequence). The CDR3 contains 11 residues. V dropped 3 bases and J dropped 3 bases, with 4 bases sitting between them. As DNA, the CDR3 is TGCAGTGCTAGTGTAACAGATACGCAGTATTTT. Protein product: CSASVTDTQYF.

The chain carries TRBV5-1 and TRBJ1-2, with D possibly being TRBD1 (6 bases). V was trimmed by 5 bases and J by 7 bases, leaving 18 bases between them. The CDR3 totals 14 residues. Looked up from germline, CDR1 is SGHRS and CDR2 is YFSETQ. In DNA, the CDR3 is TGCGCCAGCAGTAACAGGGAGGGATCTTCTGGCTACACCTTC. This translates into CASSNREGSSGYTF.

The chain uses TRBV27 and TRBJ2-7, with D perhaps TRBD1 (6 bases). Germline CDR1 is MNHEY and CDR2 is SMNVEV (reference sequence). Trimming removed 8 bases at V and 2 bases at J, with 16 bases between. This CDR3 has 14 residues. CDR3 DNA: TGTGCCAGCTGGCGTCAGGGGTCTACCTACGAGCAGTACTTC. Its translation: CASWRQGSTYEQYF.

The V and J genes are TRBV6-5 and TRBJ1-1, with D perhaps TRBD1 (5 bases). The germline V gene has CDR1 MNHEY and CDR2 SVGAGI. The V end was cut by 0 bases, the J end by 8 bases, with 7 bases between. The length of the CDR3 is 12 residues. This chain's CDR3 is CASSYSKGEAFF. CDR3 coding DNA: TGTGCCAGCAGTTACTCGAAGGGGGAAGCTTTCTTT.

The chain couples TRBV5-1 to TRBJ2-3, with a tentative D call TRBD1 (6 bases). The CDR3 runs 15 residues. Germline V gene sequence: CDR1 SGHRS, CDR2 YFSETQ. Trimming took off 7 bases at V and 3 bases at J, with 18 bases between the two ends. The CDR3 sequence is CASSGVGVETDTQYF. DNA for the CDR3: TGCGCCAGCTCAGGGGTGGGGGTAGAGACAGATACGCAGTATTTT.

V is TRBV28 and J is TRBJ1-6, with TRBD1 as a possible D gene (6 bases). The V end lost 5 bases, the J end lost 5 bases, and 13 bases lay between the germline ends. This CDR3 contains 15 residues. CDR1 is MDHEN, CDR2 SYDVKM, per germline. CDR3 amino acids: CASSELQGDNSPLHF. The CDR3 DNA is TGTGCCAGCAGTGAGCTACAGGGAGATAATTCACCCCTCCACTTT.

This sequence joins TRBV28 and TRBJ1-2, with unresolved D. This CDR3 has 14 amino acids. Germline V gene sequence: CDR1 MDHEN, CDR2 SYDVKM. Trimming shortened V by 2 bases and J by 8 bases, and 15 bases separated the two germline ends. CDR3 amino acids: CASSLPEGRGGYTF. The CDR3 bases are TGTGCCAGCAGTTTACCCGAGGGCCGGGGAGGCTACACCTTC.

The genes are TRBV2 and TRBJ2-1; D call uncertain. The germline V gene has CDR1 SNHLY and CDR2 FYNNEI. Trimming pared 2 bases from V and 9 bases from J, leaving 11 bases between. The CDR3 sequence is 13 residues long. Here the CDR3 DNA reads TGTGCCAGCAGTGAAATCGAGGCGGCTGAGCAGTTCTTC. Translation: CASSEIEAAEQFF.

This clone has a handful of counts. The chain links TRBV5-1 to TRBJ2-7; D perhaps matches TRBD2 (5 bases). Trimming stripped 3 bases from V and 2 bases from J, with 12 bases between. CDR1 and CDR2 from the germline V gene are SGHRS and YFSETQ. CDR3 length: 14 residues. As DNA, the CDR3 is TGCGCCAGCAGCTGGTCCGGGAAAACCTACGAGCAGTACTTC. Encoded protein: CASSWSGKTYEQYF.

The chain couples TRBV28 to TRBJ2-5, with 7 bases lining up with TRBD1. The CDR3 length is 14 residues. With 2 bases clipped from V and 5 bases from J, the junction kept 5 bases outside the gene matches. Per germline, CDR1 MDHEN and CDR2 SYDVKM. The CDR3 coding sequence is TGTGCCAGCAGTTTACGAGGGGGCATCGAGACCCAGTACTTC. It encodes CASSLRGGIETQYF.

The CDR3: CASSQDYPGQGYEQYF. In DNA, the CDR3 is TGCGCCAGCAGCCAAGATTACCCCGGACAGGGCTACGAGCAGTACTTC. The V call is TRBV4-1, the J call TRBJ2-7; 8 bases map to TRBD1. Unmatched junction bases numbered 7, after V lost 0 bases and J lost 3 bases. CDR3 length: 16 residues. Germline V gene data show CDR1 as MGHRA and CDR2 as YSYEKL.

This clone was counted a single time. The chain is built from TRBV7-9 and TRBJ1-3; 7 bases agree with TRBD1. Trimming at V came to 5 bases and at J to 2 bases, leaving 12 bases not matched to a gene. CDR1 and CDR2 from the germline V gene are SEHNR and FQNEAQ (reference sequence). The CDR3 is made up of 17 amino acids. The CDR3 is CASSRWTGEGTGNTIYF. The CDR3 DNA is TGTGCCAGCAGCCGATGGACAGGTGAGGGAACTGGAAACACCATATATTTT. The full variable domain, its missing parts supplied by reference TRBV7-9 and TRBJ1-3, is DTGVSQNPRHKITKRGQNVTFRCDPISEHNRLYWYRQTLGQGPEFLTYFQNEAQLEKSRLLSDRFSAERPKGSFSTLEIQRTEQGDSAMYLCASSRWTGEGTGNTIYFGEGSWLTVV.

This chain joins TRBV6-2 or TRBV6-3 and TRBJ1-5; 12 nucleotides line up with TRBD1. Germline V lookup: CDR1 MNHEY, CDR2 SVGEGT. V was clipped by 6 bases and J by 3 bases; unmatched bases: 6. The CDR3 length is 16 residues. CDR3: CASSRRGQGANQPQHF. CDR3 DNA: TGTGCCAGCAGCCGCAGGGGACAGGGGGCCAATCAGCCCCAGCATTTT.

Only one count was recorded for this clone. The rearrangement joins TRBV6-2 or TRBV6-3 to TRBJ2-7, with D unresolved. This CDR3 is 13 amino acids long. In germline, CDR1 is MNHEY, CDR2 SVGEGT. V shed 0 bases and J shed 7 bases, with 10 bases lying between them. In DNA form, the CDR3 reads TGTGCCAGCAGTTACTCCCCCCCTCTGGAGCAGTACTTC. It encodes CASSYSPPLEQYF.

A single count supports this clone. The chain carries TRBV15 and TRBJ1-3; 11 nucleotides line up with TRBD1. Germline CDR1 LNHNV, CDR2 YYDKDF (reference sequence). Losses at the gene ends were 2 bases for V and 0 bases for J; bases not matched to a gene: 3. The CDR3 runs 17 residues. The CDR3 DNA reads TGTGCCACCAGCAGAAGGGGACAGGGGGTCTCTGGAAACACCATATATTTT. Translating gives CATSRRGQGVSGNTIYF.

The rearrangement uses TRBV28 and TRBJ1-5; the D gene is possibly TRBD1 (6 bases). CDR3 size: 15 residues. Germline V gives CDR1 MDHEN, CDR2 SYDVKM. Trimming removed 3 bases from V and 5 bases from J, with 14 bases in between. The CDR3 here is CASSFVGGAHQPQHF. CDR3 DNA sequence: TGTGCCAGCAGTTTTGTTGGGGGCGCTCATCAGCCCCAGCATTTT. Full variable domain (remainder filled in from reference TRBV28 and TRBJ1-5): DVKVTQSSRYLVKRTGEKVFLECVQDMDHENMFWYRQDPGLGLRLIYFSYDVKMKEKGDIPEGYSVSREKKERFSLILESASTNQTSMYLCASSFVGGAHQPQHFGDGTRLSIL.

The chain uses TRBV24-1 and TRBJ2-5; TRBD1 aligns across 7 bases. With V trimmed by 4 bases and J by 5 bases, 12 bases remained unmatched. Germline V CDR1 and CDR2: KGHDR, SFDVKD. The CDR3 has 16 amino acids. CDR3 amino acids: CATSDPARQGGETQYF. The CDR3 bases are TGTGCCACCAGTGACCCAGCCCGACAGGGTGGGGAGACCCAGTACTTC.

The chain joins TRBV24-1 to TRBJ2-7; D might be TRBD2 (6 bases). The CDR3 has 12 residues. Germline lookup yields CDR1 KGHDR and CDR2 SFDVKD. V lost 4 bases to trimming and J lost 5 bases, with 8 bases between them. CDR3 protein: CATSDTSHEQYF. The CDR3 DNA reads as TGTGCCACCAGTGACACTAGCCACGAGCAGTACTTC.

This clone was detected a few times. The J gene is TRBJ1-3, the V gene TRBV30, with 7 bases matching TRBD1. The CDR3 has 16 amino acids. Losses at the gene ends were 0 bases for V and 2 bases for J; bases not matched to a gene: 7. Germline V gives CDR1 GTSNPN, CDR2 SVGIG (reference sequence). This CDR3 reads CAWSVRRGQAGNTIYF. The CDR3 DNA is TGTGCCTGGAGTGTACGAAGGGGGCAAGCTGGAAACACCATATATTTT.

V and J are TRBV6-5 and TRBJ2-2; 10 bases match TRBD2. CDR3 length equals 14 residues. In germline, CDR1 is MNHEY, CDR2 SVGAGI. Trimming removed 6 bases from V and 3 bases from J; junction bases left unmatched: 1. CDR3 DNA: TGTGCCAGCAGACTAGCGGGACACACCGGGGAGCTGTTTTTT. It codes for CASRLAGHTGELFF.

The V and J genes are TRBV30 and TRBJ1-4, with 10 positions matching TRBD1. The CDR3 is 13 amino acids. Germline V gene sequence: CDR1 GTSNPN, CDR2 SVGIG (reference sequence). Germline trimming cut 4 bases from V and 8 bases from J; bases unmatched to any gene: 4. For the CDR3, the DNA is TGTGCCTGGATGGGACAGGGGAACGAAAAACTGTTTTTT. Amino acid sequence: CAWMGQGNEKLFF.

The chain couples TRBV10-3 to TRBJ2-3; maybe TRBD1 (6 bases). V lost 9 bases and J 6 bases, leaving 13 bases between the germline ends. The CDR3 spans 12 residues. Germline CDR1 and CDR2: ENHRY and SYGVKD. CDR3 nucleotides: TGTGCCATAACAACAGGGTCTGATACGCAGTATTTT. Translation gives CAITTGSDTQYF.

The chain couples TRBV7-9 to TRBJ2-1; 13 positions match TRBD2. The V segment lost 5 bases and the J segment 10 bases; nucleotides outside the gene matches: 2. Germline V CDR1 and CDR2: SEHNR, FQNEAQ (reference sequence). This CDR3 region has 13 residues. CDR3 region: CASSRGLAGEQFF. The CDR3 DNA follows: TGTGCCAGCAGCCGGGGACTAGCGGGAGAGCAGTTCTTC. Filled out from reference TRBV7-9 and TRBJ2-1, the complete variable domain reads DTGVSQNPRHKITKRGQNVTFRCDPISEHNRLYWYRQTLGQGPEFLTYFQNEAQLEKSRLLSDRFSAERPKGSFSTLEIQRTEQGDSAMYLCASSRGLAGEQFFGPGTRLTVL.